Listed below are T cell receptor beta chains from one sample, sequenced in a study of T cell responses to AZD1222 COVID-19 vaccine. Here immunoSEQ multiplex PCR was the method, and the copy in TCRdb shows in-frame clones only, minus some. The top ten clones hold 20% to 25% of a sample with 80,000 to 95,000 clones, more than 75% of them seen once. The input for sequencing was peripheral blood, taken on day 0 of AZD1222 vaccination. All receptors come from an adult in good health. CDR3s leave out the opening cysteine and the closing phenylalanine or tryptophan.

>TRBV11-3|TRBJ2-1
ASSRLGLHNEQF
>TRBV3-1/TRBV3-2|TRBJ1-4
ASTEGRFNEKLF
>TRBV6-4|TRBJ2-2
ASSRTLNTGELF
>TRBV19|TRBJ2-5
ASSLQGFGGETQY
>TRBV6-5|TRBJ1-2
ASRVDRGSYT
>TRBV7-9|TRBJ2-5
ASSLRVGRGQETQY
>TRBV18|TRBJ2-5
ASSLLETGTSNTETQY
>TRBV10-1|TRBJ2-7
ARPIGREEVEQY
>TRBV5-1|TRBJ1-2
ASSSGQGAGGYT
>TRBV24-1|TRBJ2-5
ATSDQTETQY
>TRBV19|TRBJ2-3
ASSIGGRPSDTQY
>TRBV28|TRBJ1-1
ASSLFLGNTEAF
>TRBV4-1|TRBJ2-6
ASSQDWASGANVLT
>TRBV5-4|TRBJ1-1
ASSSTGVTEAF
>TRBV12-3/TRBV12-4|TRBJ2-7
ASSPGEASEQY
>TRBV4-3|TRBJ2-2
ASSQLQGQGNTGELF
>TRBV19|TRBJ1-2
ASREWISGYT
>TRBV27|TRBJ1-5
ASSPGHGRGQPQH
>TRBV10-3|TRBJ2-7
AISEGGVSSYEQY
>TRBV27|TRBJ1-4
ASSLSSPGPFATNEKLF
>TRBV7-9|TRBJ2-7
ASSAPPSLTSASYEQY
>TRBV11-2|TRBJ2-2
ASSLSSNTGELF
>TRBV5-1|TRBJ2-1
ASSFLAGVREQF
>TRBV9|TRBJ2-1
ASSALSGRAYNEQF
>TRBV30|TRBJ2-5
AWSVVIQETQY
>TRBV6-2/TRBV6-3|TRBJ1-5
ASSLTLTSNQPQH